This passage covers 26 T cell receptor beta chains from one sample sequenced in a study of cytotoxic CD8 clonotypes in ibrutinib-treated CLL. Produced via immunoSEQ multiplex PCR; TCRdb's table is partial and in-frame only. There are roughly 300,000 clones in the sample; roughly 76% occur only once, and 5.6% lies in the top ten. Sample: PBMCs, taken at disease progression, from a patient treated with ibrutinib. Receptor source: a human donor with chronic lymphocytic leukemia.

The chain links TRBV5-6 to TRBJ2-1; D gene uncertain. There are 14 residues in the CDR3. Trimming removed 6 bases at V and 3 bases at J, with 13 bases between. CDR1 and CDR2 from the germline V gene are SGHDT and YYEEEE. CDR3 nucleotide sequence: TGTGCCAGCATGGTCCAGGACGGCTACAATGAGCAGTTCTTC. Translated: CASMVQDGYNEQFF.

Only a few counts were recorded for this clone. The rearrangement joins TRBV19 to TRBJ1-6; D is perhaps TRBD1 (5 bases). The CDR3 extends over 13 amino acids. The germline V and J ends were trimmed by 4 bases and 10 bases, with 11 bases remaining between them. CDR1 LNHDA and CDR2 SQIVND come from the germline V gene (reference sequence). Here the CDR3 DNA reads TGTGCCAGTAGTAATAGGGGAAGGTCACCCCTCCACTTT. This sequence encodes CASSNRGRSPLHF.

Turning to this clone: In the same sample, other DNA sequences code for this CDR3. The chain combines TRBV7-3 with TRBJ2-2, with D perhaps matching TRBD1 (6 bases). V shed 5 bases and J shed 6 bases, with 10 bases lying between them. CDR1 and CDR2 (germline): SGHTA, FQGTGA. CDR3 size: 13 residues. In DNA form, the CDR3 reads TGTGCCAGCAGCCTAGACAGGTCCGGGGAGCTGTTTTTT. This codes for CASSLDRSGELFF.

This rearrangement joins TRBV27 to TRBJ2-1; 13 bases align to TRBD2. V lost 5 bases and J lost 6; bases outside the gene matches: 7. CDR1 is MNHEY and CDR2 is SMNVEV in the germline V gene (reference sequence). The CDR3 extends over 16 amino acids. CDR3 in DNA: TGTGCCAGCAGTACCCAGGGACTAGCGGGGCGCAATGAGCAGTTCTTC. It yields the protein CASSTQGLAGRNEQFF.

V gene TRBV25-1 combines with J gene TRBJ2-5; D is ambiguous. The germline gives CDR1 MGHDK, CDR2 SYGVNS. This CDR3 is built from 16 residues. The V end lost 4 bases, the J end lost 5 bases, and 20 bases lay between the germline ends. CDR3 sequence (DNA): TGTGCCAGCAGTGCCACTCCCGGGTTGGGTGAGGAGACCCAGTACTTC. Translating it yields CASSATPGLGEETQYF.

This sequence joins TRBV5-4 and TRBJ2-7; 8 bases align to TRBD2. The germline V gene has CDR1 SGHNT and CDR2 YYREEE (reference sequence). The CDR3 is 16 amino acids. V trimming: 0 bases; J trimming: 3 bases; junction bases outside the gene matches: 8. CDR3 sequence (DNA): TGTGCCAGCAGCTTGGGGGGGCTAGCGGGCAACTACGAGCAGTACTTC. As protein: CASSLGGLAGNYEQYF.

This chain links TRBV10-3 with TRBJ1-5, with unresolved D. The CDR3 has 15 amino acids. V lost 0 bases, J lost 4 bases, and 10 bases lay in between. Per the germline V gene, CDR1 is ENHRY and CDR2 is SYGVKD. CDR3 DNA sequence: TGTGCCATCAGTGAGTCGCGATTGGGAAATCAGCCCCAGCATTTT. Amino acid sequence: CAISESRLGNQPQHF.

This clone was recorded only once. The chain carries TRBV7-2 and TRBJ2-7; TRBD1 agrees at 7 bases. The germline V gene has CDR1 SGHTA and CDR2 FQGNSA. The CDR3 has 14 residues. The V gene end was trimmed by 2 bases and the J gene end by 3 bases; junction bases not matched to a gene: 4. The CDR3, as DNA: TGTGCCAGCAGCTTAACAGCAGGGGGCTACGAGCAGTACTTC. Protein: CASSLTAGGYEQYF.

The chain uses TRBV7-9 and TRBJ2-7; TRBD2 agrees at 11 bases. Germline V gene lookup returns CDR1 SEHNR and CDR2 FQNEAQ (reference sequence). V shed 4 bases, J shed 5 bases, and the junction held 10 bases outside the gene matches. This CDR3 spans 16 amino acids. The CDR3: CASSSSMTSGADEQYF. DNA for the CDR3: TGTGCCAGCAGCTCCTCTATGACTAGCGGGGCCGACGAGCAGTACTTC.

The V gene is TRBV6-1, the J gene TRBJ1-6, with D hard to call. This CDR3 comprises 14 residues. Germline V gene sequence: CDR1 MNHNS, CDR2 SASEGT. The germline V and J ends were trimmed by 4 bases and 0 bases, with 4 bases remaining between them. As DNA, the CDR3 is TGTGCCAGCAGTGGCCGCTCCTATAATTCACCCCTCCACTTT. This sequence encodes CASSGRSYNSPLHF.

V is TRBV5-8 and J is TRBJ2-3; D gene uncertain. Germline V gene data show CDR1 as SGHTS and CDR2 as YDEGEE. Trimming took 6 bases from V and 1 from J, leaving 12 bases between them. The CDR3 runs to 14 residues. The CDR3 region is CASIAFGGTDTQYF. The CDR3 nucleotides are TGTGCCAGCATCGCTTTTGGGGGCACAGATACGCAGTATTTT.

This clone was counted a few times. The chain uses TRBV6-5 and TRBJ1-1, with TRBD1 matching over 8 bases. CDR3 size: 12 residues. The V gene's germline CDR1 is MNHEY and CDR2 SVGAGI. V gave up 6 bases and J gave up 4 bases; unmatched junction bases: 1. CDR3 DNA: TGTGCCAGCAGGGACAGGGCCACTGAAGCTTTCTTT. It yields the protein CASRDRATEAFF.

J is TRBJ1-3 and V is TRBV19, with D possibly being TRBD1 (6 bases). With 6 bases removed from V and 0 bases from J, the gap between germline ends came to 12 bases. The V gene's germline CDR1 is LNHDA and CDR2 SQIVND (reference sequence). CDR3 size: 15 residues. For the CDR3, the DNA is TGTGCCAGTAGCGAAGGACAGTACTCTGGAAACACCATATATTTT. Protein: CASSEGQYSGNTIYF.

A few counts support this clone. The V call is TRBV2, the J call TRBJ2-5; TRBD1 aligns across 7 bases. With 8 bases clipped from V and 4 bases from J, the junction kept 16 bases outside the gene matches. This CDR3 has 16 amino acids. The germline V gene encodes CDR1 SNHLY and CDR2 FYNNEI. The CDR3 protein is CASGGRDRVGGETQYF. The CDR3 DNA is TGTGCCAGCGGGGGTCGCGACAGGGTTGGAGGAGAGACCCAGTACTTC.

This chain connects TRBV5-5 to TRBJ2-7, with D unclear. V shed 5 bases and J shed 3 bases, with 6 bases lying between them. The CDR3 extends over 11 amino acids. The germline gives CDR1 SGHKS, CDR2 YYEKEE (reference sequence). The DNA for the CDR3 is TGTGCCAGCAGTTACGGCTACGAGCAGTACTTC. Protein: CASSYGYEQYF.

J is TRBJ2-3 and V is TRBV29-1; possibly TRBD1 for D (6 bases). The CDR3 extends over 13 amino acids. The germline CDR1 and CDR2 sequences are SQVTM and ANQGSEA. Trimming removed 4 bases from V and 3 bases from J, with 11 bases in between. In DNA, the CDR3 is TGCAGCGTTGTGGGGGCCGGGACAGATACGCAGTATTTT. This codes for CSVVGAGTDTQYF.

CDR3 in amino acids: CASTTHGAYNTGELFF. The CDR3 DNA reads as TGTGCCAGCACCACCCACGGAGCGTACAACACCGGGGAGCTGTTTTTT. The chain joins TRBV9 to TRBJ2-2; D gene uncertain. The CDR3 contains 16 residues. V gave up 6 bases and J gave up 2 bases, with 17 bases separating them. Germline assignment: CDR1 SGDLS and CDR2 YYNGEE.

Only a few counts were recorded for this clone. This chain links TRBV5-4 with TRBJ1-1; D is uncertain. The CDR3 has 15 amino acids. Trimming stripped 4 bases from V and 1 base from J, with 14 bases between. In germline, CDR1 is SGHNT, CDR2 YYREEE (reference sequence). In DNA form, the CDR3 reads TGTGCCAGCAGCCTATATCAGTTACCGAACACTGAAGCTTTCTTT. Protein: CASSLYQLPNTEAFF. Filled out from reference TRBV5-4 and TRBJ1-1, the complete variable domain reads ETGVTQSPTHLIKTRGQQVTLRCSSQSGHNTVSWYQQALGQGPQFIFQYYREEENGRGNFPPRFSGLQFPNYSSELNVNALELDDSALYLCASSLYQLPNTEAFFGQGTRLTVV.

The chain joins TRBV9 to TRBJ1-2, with 7 bases matching TRBD1. Germline CDR1 and CDR2: SGDLS and YYNGEE. The length of the CDR3 is 13 residues. Trimming removed 7 bases from V and 6 bases from J; junction bases left unmatched: 9. CDR3 sequence: CASGQQGTHGYTF. DNA of the CDR3: TGTGCCAGCGGCCAACAGGGGACCCATGGCTACACCTTC.

The chain employs TRBV10-3 and TRBJ2-5; 7 bases line up with TRBD2. The germline V gene encodes CDR1 ENHRY and CDR2 SYGVKD. The J segment lost 5 bases and the V segment lost 9 bases, leaving 12 bases of the junction unmatched. The CDR3 length is 14 residues. The CDR3 region has the DNA TGTGCCATAAGGGGTAGCGGGTCAGGGGAGACCCAGTACTTC. Its translation is CAIRGSGSGETQYF.

This clone has only a few counts. The V call is TRBV6-1, the J call TRBJ2-4; 8 bases are a match to TRBD1. Trimming took 4 bases from V and 3 from J; bases not matched to a gene: 11. This CDR3 comprises 17 residues. The germline CDR1 and CDR2 sequences are MNHNS and SASEGT. The CDR3 sequence is CASSALFRGLGKNIQYF. CDR3 in DNA: TGTGCCAGCAGTGCCCTTTTCAGGGGGCTCGGCAAAAACATTCAGTACTTC.

This chain uses TRBV19 with TRBJ2-3; D gene uncertain. This CDR3 is 13 amino acids long. Germline values: CDR1 LNHDA, CDR2 SQIVND (reference sequence). V lost 5 bases and J 1 base, leaving 7 bases between the germline ends. The chain's CDR3 is CASSATRTDTQYF. DNA of the CDR3: TGTGCCAGTAGTGCTACTCGCACAGATACGCAGTATTTT.

The chain employs TRBV2 and TRBJ2-7; D might be TRBD1 (6 bases). V lost 8 bases and J lost 5, with 22 bases in between. This CDR3 contains 15 residues. Germline V gives CDR1 SNHLY, CDR2 FYNNEI. The CDR3: CASYDVTTGSHEQYF. For the CDR3, the DNA is TGTGCCAGCTATGACGTAACTACAGGGAGCCACGAGCAGTACTTC.

The gene calls are TRBV6-5 and TRBJ2-3, with 8 bases fitting TRBD2. CDR3 length: 16 residues. The ends lost 0 bases at V and 1 base at J; junction bases unmatched: 3. Germline assignment: CDR1 MNHEY and CDR2 SVGAGI. CDR3 bases: TGTGCCAGCAGTTACTCCCCAGCGGGAGGCACAGATACGCAGTATTTT. Amino acids: CASSYSPAGGTDTQYF.

The chain joins TRBV9 to TRBJ2-1; 15 nucleotides line up with TRBD2. Trimming took 0 bases from V and 7 from J; bases not matched to a gene: 14. CDR1 is SGDLS and CDR2 is YYNGEE in the germline V gene. This CDR3 has 20 residues. CDR3 DNA sequence: TGTGCCAGCAGCGTAGGCGGAACGGGACTAGCGGGAGGAAGATGGAATGAGCAGTTCTTC. Its protein product is CASSVGGTGLAGGRWNEQFF. The full variable domain, rest sourced from reference TRBV9 and TRBJ2-1, is DSGVTQTPKHLITATGQRVTLRCSPRSGDLSVYWYQQSLDQGLQFLIQYYNGEERAKGNILERFSAQQFPDLHSELNLSSLELGDSALYFCASSVGGTGLAGGRWNEQFFGPGTRLTVL.

This clone was detected a few times. The chain employs TRBV27 and TRBJ2-6; no definite D call. There are 16 residues in the CDR3. The V end lost 5 bases, the J end lost 0 bases, and 11 bases lay between the germline ends. CDR1 is MNHEY and CDR2 is SMNVEV in the germline V gene (reference sequence). The CDR3 coding sequence is TGTGCCAGCAGTCTCCGACTGATCTCTGGGGCCAACGTCCTGACTTTC. Its translation: CASSLRLISGANVLTF. Full variable domain (outside the CDR3, taken from reference TRBV27 and TRBJ2-6): EAQVTQNPRYLITVTGKKLTVTCSQNMNHEYMSWYRQDPGLGLRQIYYSMNVEVTDKGDVPEGYKVSRKEKRNFPLILESPSPNQTSLYFCASSLRLISGANVLTFGAGSRLTVL.